This T cell receptor beta chain was documented in a study of early T cells in non-severe SARS-CoV-2 infection. General study points: The matching step, a VDJdb search, favored anti-spike CD8 responses and missed private and CD4 specificities.

This clonotype came up many times. Antigen unknown. Trimming left V 5 bases short and J 0 bases short, with 11 bases between. The germline gives CDR1 SGHVS, CDR2 FNYEAQ. This CDR3 spans 14 amino acids. The protocol attached unique molecular identifiers to individual cDNA molecules. Using its own MiXCR run on the 5' RACE reads, TCRdb lists one record per CDR3 protein. This table holds around 57,000 distinct CDR3 sequences, roughly 5.7% found once. The sequencing here drew on whole blood, taken at baseline. The sequence derives from an adult who was a healthcare worker with PCR-confirmed SARS-CoV-2 infection or an uninfected control (not recorded which). The rearrangement joins TRBV7-6 to TRBJ2-7; tentatively, D is TRBD1 (6 bases). DNA of the CDR3: TGTGCCAGCAGCCCAACAGGGAACTCCTACGAGCAGTACTTC. Translated: CASSPTGNSYEQYF. The entire variable domain, with the rest obtained from reference TRBV7-6 and TRBJ2-7, is as follows: GAGVSQSPRYKVTKRGQDVALRCDPISGHVSLYWYRQALGQGPEFLTYFNYEAQQDKSGLPNDRFSAERPEGSISTLTIQRTEQRDSAMYRCASSPTGNSYEQYFGPGTRLTVT.